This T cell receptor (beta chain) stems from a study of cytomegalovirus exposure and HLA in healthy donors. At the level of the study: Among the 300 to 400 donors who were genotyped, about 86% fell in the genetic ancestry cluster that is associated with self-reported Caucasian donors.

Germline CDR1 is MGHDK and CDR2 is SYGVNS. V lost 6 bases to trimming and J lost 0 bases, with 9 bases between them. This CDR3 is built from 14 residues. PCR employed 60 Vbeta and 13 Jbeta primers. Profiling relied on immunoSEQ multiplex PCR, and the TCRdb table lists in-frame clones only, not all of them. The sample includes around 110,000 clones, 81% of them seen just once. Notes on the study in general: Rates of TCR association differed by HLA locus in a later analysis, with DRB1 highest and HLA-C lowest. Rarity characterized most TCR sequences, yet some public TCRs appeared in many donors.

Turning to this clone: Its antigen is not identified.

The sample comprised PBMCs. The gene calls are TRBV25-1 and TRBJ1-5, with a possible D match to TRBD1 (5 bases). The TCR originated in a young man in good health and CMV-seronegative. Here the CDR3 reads CASSLGVSNQPQHF. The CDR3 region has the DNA TGTGCCAGCAGCCTAGGGGTTAGCAATCAGCCCCAGCATTTT.